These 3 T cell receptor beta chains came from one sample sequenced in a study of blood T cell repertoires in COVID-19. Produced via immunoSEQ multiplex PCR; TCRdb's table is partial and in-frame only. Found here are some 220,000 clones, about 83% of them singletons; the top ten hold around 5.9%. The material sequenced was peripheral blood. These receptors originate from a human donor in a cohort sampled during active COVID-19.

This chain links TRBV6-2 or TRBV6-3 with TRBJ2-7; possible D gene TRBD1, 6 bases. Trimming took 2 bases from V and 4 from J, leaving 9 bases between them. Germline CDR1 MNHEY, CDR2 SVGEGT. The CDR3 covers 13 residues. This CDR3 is CASSYNREYEQYF. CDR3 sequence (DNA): TGTGCCAGCAGTTACAACAGGGAGTACGAGCAGTACTTC.

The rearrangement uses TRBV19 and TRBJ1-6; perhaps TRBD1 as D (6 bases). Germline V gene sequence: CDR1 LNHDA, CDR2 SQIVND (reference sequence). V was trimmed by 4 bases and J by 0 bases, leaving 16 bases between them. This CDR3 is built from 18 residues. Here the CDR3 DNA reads TGTGCCAGTAGTACTCGAACAGGGATCCCCTCCTATAATTCACCCCTCCACTTT. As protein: CASSTRTGIPSYNSPLHF.

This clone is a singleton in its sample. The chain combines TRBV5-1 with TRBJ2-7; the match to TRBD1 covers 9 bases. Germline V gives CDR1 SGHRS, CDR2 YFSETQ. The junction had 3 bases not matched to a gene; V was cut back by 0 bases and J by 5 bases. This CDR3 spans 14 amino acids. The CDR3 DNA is TGCGCCAGCAGCTTGGCACAGGGGGCCCACGAGCAGTACTTC. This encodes CASSLAQGAHEQYF.